A selection of T cell receptor beta chains follows, all from one sample in a study of OX40 agonist ivuxolimab in advanced cancers. TCRdb's copy holds only in-frame clones and misses some; the assay was immunoSEQ multiplex PCR. The sample holds tens of thousands of clones; 86% are singletons and the top ten take roughly 0.95%. Source: CD4+ or CD8+ T cells sorted from blood, taken in a trial of the OX40 agonist ivuxolimab. These receptors were collected from an adult with an advanced solid tumor such as melanoma, head and neck, liver or kidney cancer. CDR3s include the opening cysteine and the closing phenylalanine or tryptophan. Fields, in order: J gene, V gene, D gene, clone size, CDR3 protein, CDR3 DNA. The D gene is left open where the match is weak. Part of the rows lack a size; the others show once, few, many or a class for expanded clones.

TRBJ2-5,TRBV5-4,TRBD2,-,CASSPAGAGGETQYF,TGTGCCAGCAGCCCAGCGGGGGCTGGGGGAGAGACCCAGTACTTC
TRBJ1-5,TRBV19,-,-,CASSVQISSHQPQHF,TGTGCCAGTAGTGTACAGATAAGTTCCCATCAGCCCCAGCATTTT
TRBJ1-1,TRBV30,TRBD1,-,CAWSRQGNTEAFF,TGTGCCTGGAGTCGACAGGGGAACACTGAAGCTTTCTTT
TRBJ2-3,TRBV6-4,-,-,CASSEGTDTQYF,TGTGCCAGCAGTGAAGGGACAGATACGCAGTATTTT
TRBJ1-2,TRBV5-1,-,few,CASSLSTVDKLGGYTF,TGCGCCAGCAGCTTGTCGACAGTTGACAAGCTTGGTGGCTACACCTTC
TRBJ2-1,TRBV7-9,-,-,CASSDRHDEQFF,TGTGCCAGCAGCGATAGACACGATGAGCAGTTCTTC
TRBJ2-7,TRBV14,-,once,CASSRWSEQYF,TGTGCCAGCAGCCGTTGGTCCGAGCAGTACTTC
TRBJ2-3,TRBV9,TRBD2,-,CASSVPRGGTDTQYF,TGTGCCAGCAGCGTCCCCCGGGGGGGCACAGATACGCAGTATTTT
TRBJ2-2,TRBV21-1,-,-,CASRPGRTANTGELFF,TGTGCCAGCAGACCCGGGCGGACAGCCAACACCGGGGAGCTGTTTTTT
TRBJ2-3,TRBV27,TRBD2,-,CASSPGRAGGPADTQYF,TGTGCCAGCAGTCCCGGGAGGGCGGGAGGGCCCGCAGATACGCAGTATTTT
TRBJ2-3,TRBV27,-,-,CASSLRSADTQYF,TGTGCCAGCAGTTTAAGAAGTGCAGATACGCAGTATTTT
TRBJ1-5,TRBV4-2,-,-,CASSQHQGSNQPQHF,TGTGCCAGCAGCCAACACCAGGGTAGCAATCAGCCCCAGCATTTT
TRBJ2-5,TRBV30,TRBD2,-,CAWKSLAGGGQETQYF,TGTGCCTGGAAGTCACTAGCGGGAGGAGGGCAAGAGACCCAGTACTTC
TRBJ1-3,TRBV7-8,-,-,CASSLERVSGNTIYF,TGTGCCAGCAGCTTAGAACGGGTCTCTGGAAACACCATATATTTT
TRBJ2-2,TRBV9,-,-,CASSATQHSNTGELFF,TGTGCCAGCAGCGCCACCCAGCACTCGAACACCGGGGAGCTGTTTTTT
TRBJ2-5,TRBV5-6,-,-,CASSWRRPLQETQYF,TGTGCCAGCAGCTGGAGAAGACCTCTCCAAGAGACCCAGTACTTC
TRBJ1-4,TRBV5-1,TRBD1,-,CASSSGQANEKLFF,TGCGCCAGCAGCTCGGGACAGGCTAATGAAAAACTGTTTTTT
TRBJ2-3,TRBV18,TRBD1,-,CASSPGQGATDTQYF,TGTGCCAGCTCACCGGGACAGGGGGCTACAGATACGCAGTATTTT
TRBJ2-7,TRBV30,-,-,CAWNRAVNEQYF,TGTGCCTGGAATAGGGCCGTCAACGAGCAGTACTTC
TRBJ2-7,TRBV19,TRBD1,-,CASTGTGGTYEQYF,TGTGCCAGTACCGGGACAGGGGGCACCTACGAGCAGTACTTC
TRBJ2-1,TRBV10-3,-,once,CAISDGVQNEQFF,TGTGCCATCAGTGACGGGGTTCAGAATGAGCAGTTCTTC
TRBJ2-7,TRBV10-2,TRBD2,-,CVASAGVSYEQYF,TGCGTTGCCTCCGCGGGAGTTTCCTACGAGCAGTACTTC